Included here is one TCR beta chain sequence, with context. Its matching antigen is unknown. After removal of 6 bases from V and 5 bases from J, the junction contained 1 base not matched to a gene. Germline V gene data show CDR1 as SQVTM and CDR2 as ANQGSEA. This CDR3 is 11 amino acids long. PCR primers comprised 60 Vbeta and 13 Jbeta primers. Using immunoSEQ multiplex PCR, the repertoire was profiled, and TCRdb retains in-frame clones only, with some absent. Its table lists 140,000 to 150,000 clones. This specimen belongs to a study of cytomegalovirus exposure and HLA in healthy donors. The study, taken as a whole, reports: The productive fraction for most TCR beta V segments was about 87% or about 30% in an earlier analysis. For most subjects, TCR beta sequences were reported to predict HLA-A and HLA-B alleles with accuracy.

Regarding donors, all were healthy bone marrow donors. The rearrangement uses TRBV29-1 and TRBJ2-7, with 10 bases aligning to TRBD1. The origin of this receptor is a woman aged 45 to 65 in good health and CMV-seronegative. Sequencing was done on a sample of PBMCs. CDR3 sequence reads: CSVDRGHEQYF. CDR3 DNA sequence: TGCAGCGTCGACAGGGGGCACGAGCAGTACTTC.